This T cell receptor (beta chain) derives from a study of shared clonotypes between healthy human individuals. Findings and limits, study-wide: Specimens sampled were limited to blood, with tissue repertoires likely differing. Relative to their counterparts shared across all four donors, non-shared clonotypes exhibited diminished generation probabilities.

V dropped 0 bases and J dropped 6 bases, with 12 bases sitting between them. The CDR3 length is 15 residues. Per the germline V gene, CDR1 is SGHRS and CDR2 is YFSETQ. With respect to this clone: Its antigen remains unidentified.

Tens of thousands of T cell genomes, or around 200 ng DNA, went into the sorted-subset replicate PCRs. Here immunoSEQ multiplex PCR was the method, and the copy in TCRdb shows in-frame clones only, minus some. The sample consists of 1,400,000 or so clones, around 98.5% of them appearing once. J is TRBJ2-2 and V is TRBV5-1; the D gene is possibly TRBD2 (5 bases). The clonotype comes from a man aged 25 to 40 in good health. Sequencing was performed on naive CD4+ T cells sorted from blood. The subset is: CD45RA+ positively selected. CDR3 sequence reads: CASSLAPREAGELFF. DNA for the CDR3: TGCGCCAGCAGCTTGGCCCCTCGGGAAGCCGGGGAGCTGTTTTTT.